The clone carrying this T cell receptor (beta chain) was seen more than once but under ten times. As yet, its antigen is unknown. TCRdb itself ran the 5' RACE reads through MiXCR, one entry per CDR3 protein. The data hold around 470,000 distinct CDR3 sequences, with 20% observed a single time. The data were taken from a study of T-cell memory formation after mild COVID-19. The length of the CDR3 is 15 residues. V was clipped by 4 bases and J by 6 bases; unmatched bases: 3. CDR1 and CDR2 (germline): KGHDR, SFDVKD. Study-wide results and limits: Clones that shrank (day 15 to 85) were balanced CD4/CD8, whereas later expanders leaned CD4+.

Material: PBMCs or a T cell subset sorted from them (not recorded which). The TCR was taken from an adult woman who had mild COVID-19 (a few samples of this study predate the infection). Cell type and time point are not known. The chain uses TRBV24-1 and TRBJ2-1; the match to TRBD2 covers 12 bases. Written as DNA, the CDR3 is TGTGCCACCAGTGACCTGGGACTAGCGGGCAATGAGCAGTTCTTC. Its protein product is CATSDLGLAGNEQFF.